Below are 6 T cell receptor beta chains sequenced from a single sample in a study of CD8 T cells in Susac syndrome. Random hexamers primed reverse transcription of roughly 0.45 to 1 ug RNA. TCRdb reprocessed the immunoSEQ multiplex PCR reads via MiXCR and lists one record per CDR3 protein. The data hold 150,000 or so distinct CDR3 sequences, with 94% observed a single time. Sequenced sample: CD8+ T cells from PBMCs. The receptor set was obtained from a human donor with multiple sclerosis.

This sequence joins TRBV28 and TRBJ2-5, with D unresolved. The CDR3 has 13 amino acids. Trimming cost V 6 bases and J 1 base, with 9 bases left between them. Per germline, CDR1 MDHEN and CDR2 SYDVKM. The CDR3, as DNA: TGTGCCAGCAGCACGACATTCCAAGAGACCCAGTACTTC. It encodes CASSTTFQETQYF.

This rearrangement joins TRBV15 to TRBJ2-7; D is unresolved. Germline CDR1 is LNHNV and CDR2 is YYDKDF (reference sequence). V shed 1 base and J shed 3 bases, with 10 bases lying between them. The CDR3 has 14 amino acids. CDR3 sequence reads: CATSRGADFYEQYF. The CDR3 coding sequence is TGTGCCACCAGCAGAGGGGCAGATTTCTACGAGCAGTACTTC.

This clonotype was counted a single time. The gene calls are TRBV2 and TRBJ2-3; TRBD2 is a possible D gene (5 bases). Germline CDR1 is SNHLY and CDR2 is FYNNEI. The V and J ends lost 7 bases and 0 bases respectively, with 14 bases between them. The CDR3 consists of 15 residues. CDR3 loop: CASILQLGSTDTQYF. The CDR3, as DNA: TGTGCCAGCATTCTCCAACTAGGTAGCACAGATACGCAGTATTTT. The entire variable domain, with the rest obtained from reference TRBV2 and TRBJ2-3, is as follows: EPEVTQTPSHQVTQMGQEVILRCVPISNHLYFYWYRQILGQKVEFLVSFYNNEISEKSEIFDDQFSVERPDGSNFTLKIRSTKLEDSAMYFCASILQLGSTDTQYFGPGTRLTVL.

This clonotype was counted a few times. The chain links TRBV28 to TRBJ1-5; D is uncertain. The V and J ends lost 3 bases and 3 bases respectively, with 9 bases between them. CDR3 size: 14 residues. Germline lookup yields CDR1 MDHEN and CDR2 SYDVKM. The CDR3 DNA follows: TGTGCCAGCAGTTTGGGCCAGTACAATCAGCCCCAGCATTTT. Translating gives CASSLGQYNQPQHF.

This clonotype was detected only once. The chain carries TRBV29-1 and TRBJ2-7; D is undetermined. The V end was cut by 1 base, the J end by 2 bases, with 9 bases between. The CDR3 has 13 amino acids. The germline V gene encodes CDR1 SQVTM and CDR2 ANQGSEA. CDR3 amino acids: CSVEADTPYEQYF. CDR3 sequence (DNA): TGCAGCGTTGAAGCCGACACCCCCTACGAGCAGTACTTC.

The chain recombines TRBV29-1 with TRBJ2-2; TRBD1 might be the D (5 bases). Germline CDR1 is SQVTM and CDR2 is ANQGSEA. V shed 7 bases and J shed 0 bases, with 12 bases lying between them. This CDR3 spans 14 amino acids. This CDR3 reads CSALTAANTGELFF. The CDR3 DNA follows: TGCAGCGCCTTGACAGCTGCGAACACCGGGGAGCTGTTTTTT.